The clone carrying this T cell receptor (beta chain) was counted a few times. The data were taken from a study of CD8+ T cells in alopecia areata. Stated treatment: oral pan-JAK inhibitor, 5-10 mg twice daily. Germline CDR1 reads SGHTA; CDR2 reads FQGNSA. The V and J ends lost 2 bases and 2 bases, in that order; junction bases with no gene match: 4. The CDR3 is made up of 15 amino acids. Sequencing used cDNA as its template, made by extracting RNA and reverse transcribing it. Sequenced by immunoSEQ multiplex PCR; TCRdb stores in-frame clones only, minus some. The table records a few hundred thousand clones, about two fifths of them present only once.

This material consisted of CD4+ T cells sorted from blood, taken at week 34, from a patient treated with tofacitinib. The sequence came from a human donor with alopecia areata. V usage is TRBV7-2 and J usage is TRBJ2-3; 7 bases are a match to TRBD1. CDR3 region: CASSLPGGITDTQYF. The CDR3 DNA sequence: TGTGCCAGCAGCTTACCAGGGGGTATCACAGATACGCAGTATTTT.